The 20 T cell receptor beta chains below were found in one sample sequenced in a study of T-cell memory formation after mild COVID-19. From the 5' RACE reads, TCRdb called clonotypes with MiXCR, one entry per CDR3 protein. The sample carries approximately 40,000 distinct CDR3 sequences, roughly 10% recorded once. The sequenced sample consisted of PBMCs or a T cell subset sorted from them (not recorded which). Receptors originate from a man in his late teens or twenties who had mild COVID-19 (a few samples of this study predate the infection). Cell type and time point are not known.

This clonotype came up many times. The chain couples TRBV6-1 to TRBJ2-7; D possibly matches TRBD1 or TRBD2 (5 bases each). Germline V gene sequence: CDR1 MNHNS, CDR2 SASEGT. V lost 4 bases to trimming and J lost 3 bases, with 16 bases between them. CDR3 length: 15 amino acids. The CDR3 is CASSVQGDLDYEQYF. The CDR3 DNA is TGTGCCAGCAGTGTCCAGGGAGACCTAGACTACGAGCAGTACTTC.

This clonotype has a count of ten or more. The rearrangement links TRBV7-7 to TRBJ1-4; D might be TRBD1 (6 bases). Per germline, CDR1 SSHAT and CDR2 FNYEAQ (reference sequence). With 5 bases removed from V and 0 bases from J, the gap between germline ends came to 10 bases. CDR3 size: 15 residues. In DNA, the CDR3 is TGTGCCAGCAGCCCGACAGGTGCAACTAATGAAAAACTGTTTTTT. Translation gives CASSPTGATNEKLFF.

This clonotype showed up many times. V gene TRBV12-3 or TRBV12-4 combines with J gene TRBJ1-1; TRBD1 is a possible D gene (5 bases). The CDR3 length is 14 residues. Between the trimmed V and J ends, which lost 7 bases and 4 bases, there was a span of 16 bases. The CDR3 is CASTLGLQATEAFF. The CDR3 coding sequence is TGTGCCAGCACCCTAGGCCTACAGGCCACTGAAGCTTTCTTT.

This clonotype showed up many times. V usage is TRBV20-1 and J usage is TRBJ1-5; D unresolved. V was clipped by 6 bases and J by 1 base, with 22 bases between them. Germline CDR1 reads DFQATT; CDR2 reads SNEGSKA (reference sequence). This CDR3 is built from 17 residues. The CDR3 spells CSADSGKSRTSNQPQHF. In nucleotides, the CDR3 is TGCAGTGCCGATTCGGGGAAAAGCAGGACGAGCAATCAGCCCCAGCATTTT.

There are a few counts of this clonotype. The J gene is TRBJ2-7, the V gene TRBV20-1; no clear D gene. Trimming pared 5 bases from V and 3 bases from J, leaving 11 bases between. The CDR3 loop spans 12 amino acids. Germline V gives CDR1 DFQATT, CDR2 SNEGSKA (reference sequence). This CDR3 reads CSAGPAGYEQYF. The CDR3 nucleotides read TGCAGTGCTGGGCCGGCAGGCTACGAGCAGTACTTC.

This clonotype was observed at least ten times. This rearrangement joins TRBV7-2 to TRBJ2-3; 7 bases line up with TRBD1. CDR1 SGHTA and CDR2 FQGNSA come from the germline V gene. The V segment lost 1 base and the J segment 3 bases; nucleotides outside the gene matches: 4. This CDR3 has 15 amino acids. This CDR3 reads CASSLGEQGTDTQYF. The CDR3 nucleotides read TGTGCCAGCAGCTTAGGGGAACAGGGGACAGATACGCAGTATTTT.

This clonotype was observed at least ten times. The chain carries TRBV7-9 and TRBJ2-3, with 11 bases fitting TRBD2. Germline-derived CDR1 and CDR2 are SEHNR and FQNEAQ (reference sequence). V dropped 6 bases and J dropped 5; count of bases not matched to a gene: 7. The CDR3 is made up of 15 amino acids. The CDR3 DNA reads TGTGCCAGCAGAGGGGGACTAGCGGAACTAGATACGCAGTATTTT. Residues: CASRGGLAELDTQYF.

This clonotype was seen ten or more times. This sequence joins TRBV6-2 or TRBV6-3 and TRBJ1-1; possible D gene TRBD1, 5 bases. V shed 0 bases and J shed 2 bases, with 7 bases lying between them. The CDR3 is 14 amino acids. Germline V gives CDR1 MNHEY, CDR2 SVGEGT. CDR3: CASSYSRGNTEAFF. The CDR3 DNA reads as TGTGCCAGCAGTTACTCAAGGGGAAACACTGAAGCTTTCTTT.

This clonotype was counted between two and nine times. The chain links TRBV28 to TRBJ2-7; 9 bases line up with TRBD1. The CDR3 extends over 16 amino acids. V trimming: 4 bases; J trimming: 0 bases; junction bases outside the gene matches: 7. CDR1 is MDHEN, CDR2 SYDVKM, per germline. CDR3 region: CASSSGGTGTSYEQYV. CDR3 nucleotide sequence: TGTGCCAGCAGTTCCGGTGGGACAGGGACCTCCTACGAGCAGTACGTC.

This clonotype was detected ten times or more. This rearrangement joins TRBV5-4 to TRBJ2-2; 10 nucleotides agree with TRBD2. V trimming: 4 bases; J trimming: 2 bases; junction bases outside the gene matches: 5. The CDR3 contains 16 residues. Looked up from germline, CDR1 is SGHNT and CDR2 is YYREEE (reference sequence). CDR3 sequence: CASSTGLATNTGELFF. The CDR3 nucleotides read TGTGCCAGCAGCACGGGACTAGCGACAAACACCGGGGAGCTGTTTTTT.

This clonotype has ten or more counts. This chain's CDR3 is CSAPFPSFYNEQFF. The CDR3, as DNA: TGCAGTGCTCCTTTCCCCAGTTTCTACAATGAGCAGTTCTTC. The chain couples TRBV20-1 to TRBJ2-1; D uncertain. Germline V lookup: CDR1 DFQATT, CDR2 SNEGSKA (reference sequence). With 5 bases removed from V and 3 bases from J, the gap between germline ends came to 14 bases. The CDR3 is 14 amino acids.

This CDR3 is CASSQNVATDTQYF. The CDR3 DNA follows: TGCGCCAGCAGCCAGAACGTAGCCACAGATACGCAGTATTTT. The genes are TRBV4-1 and TRBJ2-3; D uncertain. V was shortened by 3 bases and J by 2 bases, with 9 bases between the two germline ends. Germline-derived CDR1 and CDR2 are MGHRA and YSYEKL. CDR3 length: 14 amino acids.

CDR3 residues: CASSKRATGGGEAFF. In DNA, the CDR3 is TGTGCCAGCAGTAAGAGGGCGACAGGGGGAGGAGAAGCTTTCTTT. The chain links TRBV6-5 to TRBJ1-1; 9 nucleotides agree with TRBD1. The germline V gene has CDR1 MNHEY and CDR2 SVGAGI. V lost 5 bases to trimming and J lost 8 bases; unmatched junction nucleotides: 12. The CDR3 is made up of 15 amino acids.

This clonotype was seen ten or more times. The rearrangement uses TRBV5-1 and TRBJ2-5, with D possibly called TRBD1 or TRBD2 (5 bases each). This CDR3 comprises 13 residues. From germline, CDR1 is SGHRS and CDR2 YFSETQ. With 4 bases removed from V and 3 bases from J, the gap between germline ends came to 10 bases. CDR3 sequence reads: CASSPGPEETQYF. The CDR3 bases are TGCGCCAGCAGCCCGGGACCCGAAGAGACCCAGTACTTC.

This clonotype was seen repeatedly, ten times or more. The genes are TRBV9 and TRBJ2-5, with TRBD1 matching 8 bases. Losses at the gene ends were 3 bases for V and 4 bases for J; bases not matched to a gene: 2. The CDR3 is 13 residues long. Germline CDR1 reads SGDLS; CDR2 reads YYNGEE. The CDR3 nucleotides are TGTGCCAGCAGCGGGACAGGGCGAGAGACCCAGTACTTC. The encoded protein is CASSGTGRETQYF.

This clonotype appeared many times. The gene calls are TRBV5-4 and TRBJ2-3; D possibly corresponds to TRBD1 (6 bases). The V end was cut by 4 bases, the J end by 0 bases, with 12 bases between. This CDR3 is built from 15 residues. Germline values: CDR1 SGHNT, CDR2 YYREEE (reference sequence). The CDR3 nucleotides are TGTGCCAGCAGCCGGGACACAACTAGCACAGATACGCAGTATTTT. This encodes CASSRDTTSTDTQYF. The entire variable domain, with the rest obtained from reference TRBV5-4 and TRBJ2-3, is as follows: ETGVTQSPTHLIKTRGQQVTLRCSSQSGHNTVSWYQQALGQGPQFIFQYYREEENGRGNFPPRFSGLQFPNYSSELNVNALELDDSALYLCASSRDTTSTDTQYFGPGTRLTVL.

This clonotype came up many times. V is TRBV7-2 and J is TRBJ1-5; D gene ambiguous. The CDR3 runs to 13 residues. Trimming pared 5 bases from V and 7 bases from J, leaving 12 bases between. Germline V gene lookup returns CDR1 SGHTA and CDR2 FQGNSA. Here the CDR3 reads CASSPFDRQPQHF. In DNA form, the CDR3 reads TGTGCCAGCAGCCCGTTCGACCGCCAGCCCCAGCATTTT.

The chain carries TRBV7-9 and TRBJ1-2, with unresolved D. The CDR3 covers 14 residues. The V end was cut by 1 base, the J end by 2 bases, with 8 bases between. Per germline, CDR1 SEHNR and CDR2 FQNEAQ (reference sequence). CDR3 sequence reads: CASSLDVSNYGYTF. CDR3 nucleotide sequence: TGTGCCAGCAGCTTAGACGTTTCCAACTATGGCTACACCTTC.

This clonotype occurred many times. In nucleotides, the CDR3 is TGTGCCAGCAGCTTATCCGGGACAACGAATACGCAGTATTTT. This encodes CASSLSGTTNTQYF. The chain uses TRBV7-3 and TRBJ2-3, with a tentative D call TRBD1 (6 bases). Trimming left V 2 bases short and J 7 bases short, with 13 bases between. The CDR3 has 14 amino acids. Germline values: CDR1 SGHTA, CDR2 FQGTGA.

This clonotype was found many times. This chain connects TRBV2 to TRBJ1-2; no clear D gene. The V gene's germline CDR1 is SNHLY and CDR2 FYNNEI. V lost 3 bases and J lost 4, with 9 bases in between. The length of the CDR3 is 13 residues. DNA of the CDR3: TGTGCCAGCAGTGATGCGGCAGGCTATGGCTACACCTTC. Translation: CASSDAAGYGYTF.